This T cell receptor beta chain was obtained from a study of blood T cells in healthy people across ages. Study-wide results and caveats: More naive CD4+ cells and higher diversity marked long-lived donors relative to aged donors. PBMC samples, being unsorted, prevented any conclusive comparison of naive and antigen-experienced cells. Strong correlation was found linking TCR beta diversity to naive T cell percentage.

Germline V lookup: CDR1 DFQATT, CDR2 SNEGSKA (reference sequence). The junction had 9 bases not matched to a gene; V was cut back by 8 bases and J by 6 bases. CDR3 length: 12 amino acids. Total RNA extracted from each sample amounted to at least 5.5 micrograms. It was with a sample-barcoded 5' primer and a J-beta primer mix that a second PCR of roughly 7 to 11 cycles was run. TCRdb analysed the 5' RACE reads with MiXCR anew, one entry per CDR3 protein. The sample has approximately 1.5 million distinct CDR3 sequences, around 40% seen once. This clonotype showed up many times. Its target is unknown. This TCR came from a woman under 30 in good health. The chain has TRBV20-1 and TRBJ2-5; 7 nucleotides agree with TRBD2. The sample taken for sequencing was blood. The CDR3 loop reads CSHSGRDQTQYF. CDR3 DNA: TGCAGTCATAGCGGGCGCGACCAGACCCAGTACTTC.